The clone carrying this T cell receptor beta chain was counted between two and nine times. This sample is drawn from a study of shared clonotypes between healthy human individuals. Only in-frame clones appear in the TCRdb table, and some are missing; sequencing was by immunoSEQ multiplex PCR. The table shows hundreds of thousands of clones, with roughly 73% occurring only once. The germline V and J ends were trimmed by 5 bases and 5 bases, with 14 bases remaining between them. The germline V gene has CDR1 SGHRS and CDR2 YFSETQ. CDR3 length: 13 residues. The TCR comes from a woman aged 25 to 45 in good health. This chain links TRBV5-1 with TRBJ2-7; maybe TRBD2 (6 bases). The sample consisted of memory CD4+ T cells sorted from blood. Subset in this sample: CD45RA-negative fraction. CDR3 DNA: TGCGCCAGCAGGTCCCTAGCGATTGACGAGCAGTACTTC. It encodes CASRSLAIDEQYF.